The source of this T cell receptor beta chain is a study of OX40 agonist ivuxolimab in advanced cancers. Study-wide background: The dose-escalation cohort was around 83% male, with a mean age of approximately 61 years, ranging about 23 to 80.

Trimming cost V 6 bases and J 4 bases; bases outside gene matches: 2. The CDR3 is 13 residues long. Germline-derived CDR1 and CDR2 are MNHEY and SMNVEV (reference sequence). Profiled with immunoSEQ multiplex PCR; TCRdb holds only in-frame clones, not every one. The table records 9,500 to 12,000 clones, 75% to 90% of them present only once. The clonotype originates from an adult with an advanced solid tumor such as melanoma, head and neck, liver or kidney cancer. Source: CD4+ or CD8+ T cells sorted from blood, taken in a trial of the OX40 agonist ivuxolimab. V and J are TRBV27 and TRBJ1-2, with 10 nucleotides matching TRBD1. For the CDR3, the DNA is TGTGCCAGCAGGGGACAGGGGCGCTATGGCTACACCTTC. It codes for CASRGQGRYGYTF.